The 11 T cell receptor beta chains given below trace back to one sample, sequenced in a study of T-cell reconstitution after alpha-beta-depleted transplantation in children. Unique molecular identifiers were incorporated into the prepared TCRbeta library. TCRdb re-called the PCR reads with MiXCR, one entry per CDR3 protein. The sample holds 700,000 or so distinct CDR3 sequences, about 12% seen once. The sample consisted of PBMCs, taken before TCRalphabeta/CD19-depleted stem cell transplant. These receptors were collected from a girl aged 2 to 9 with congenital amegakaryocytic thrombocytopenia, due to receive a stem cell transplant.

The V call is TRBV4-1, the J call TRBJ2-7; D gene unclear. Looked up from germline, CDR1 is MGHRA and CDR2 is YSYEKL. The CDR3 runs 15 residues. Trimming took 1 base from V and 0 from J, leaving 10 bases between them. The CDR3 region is CASSQGVTGSYEQYF. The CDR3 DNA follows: TGCGCCAGCAGCCAAGGGGTCACCGGCTCCTACGAGCAGTACTTC.

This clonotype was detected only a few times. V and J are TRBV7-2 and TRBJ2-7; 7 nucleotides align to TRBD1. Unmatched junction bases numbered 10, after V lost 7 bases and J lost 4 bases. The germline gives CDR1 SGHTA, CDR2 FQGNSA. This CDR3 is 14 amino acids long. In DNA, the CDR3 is TGTGCCAGCACCCCATCGACAGGGAGATACGAGCAGTACTTC. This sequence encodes CASTPSTGRYEQYF.

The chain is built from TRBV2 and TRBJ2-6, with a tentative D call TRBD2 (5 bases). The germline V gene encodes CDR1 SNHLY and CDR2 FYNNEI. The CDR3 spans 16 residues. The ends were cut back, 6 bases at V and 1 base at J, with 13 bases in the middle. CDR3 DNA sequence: TGTGCCAGCAGAGGACTTACCTCTTCTGGGGCCAACGTCCTGACTTTC. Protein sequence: CASRGLTSSGANVLTF.

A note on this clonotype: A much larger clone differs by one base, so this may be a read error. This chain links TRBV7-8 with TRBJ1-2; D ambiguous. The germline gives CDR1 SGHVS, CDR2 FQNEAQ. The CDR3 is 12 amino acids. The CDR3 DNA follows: TGTGCTAGCGGGGAGGACCACTATGGCGACACCTTC. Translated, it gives CASGEDHYGDTF.

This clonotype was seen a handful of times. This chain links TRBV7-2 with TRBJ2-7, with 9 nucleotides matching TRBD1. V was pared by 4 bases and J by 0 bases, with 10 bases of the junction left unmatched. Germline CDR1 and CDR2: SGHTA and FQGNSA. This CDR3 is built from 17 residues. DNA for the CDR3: TGTGCCAGCAGCTCCCGGGACAGGGACCATACCTCCTACGAGCAGTACTTC. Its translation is CASSSRDRDHTSYEQYF.

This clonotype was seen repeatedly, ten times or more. The CDR3 nucleotides are TGCAGTGCTAGAGATGCGGACCTCCCCTACGAGCAGTACTTC. Its translation is CSARDADLPYEQYF. The rearrangement joins TRBV20-1 to TRBJ2-7; D gene uncertain. Germline V gene sequence: CDR1 DFQATT, CDR2 SNEGSKA (reference sequence). The CDR3 has 14 residues. Trimming removed 0 bases at V and 2 bases at J, with 11 bases between.

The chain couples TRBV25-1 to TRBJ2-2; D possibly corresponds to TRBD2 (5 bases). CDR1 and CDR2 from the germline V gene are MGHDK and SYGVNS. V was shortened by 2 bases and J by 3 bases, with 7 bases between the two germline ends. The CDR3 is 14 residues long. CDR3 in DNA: TGTGCCAGCAGTGAAAGCGGCGACACCGGGGAGCTGTTTTTT. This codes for CASSESGDTGELFF.

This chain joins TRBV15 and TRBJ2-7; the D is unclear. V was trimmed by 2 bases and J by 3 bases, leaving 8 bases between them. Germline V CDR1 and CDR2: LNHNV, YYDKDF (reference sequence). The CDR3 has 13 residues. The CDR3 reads CATSRLLNYEQYF. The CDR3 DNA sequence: TGTGCCACCAGCAGACTTTTGAACTACGAGCAGTACTTC. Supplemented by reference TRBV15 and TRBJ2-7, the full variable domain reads DAMVIQNPRYQVTQFGKPVTLSCSQTLNHNVMYWYQQKSSQAPKLLFHYYDKDFNNEADTPDNFQSRRPNTSFCFLDIRSPGLGDTAMYLCATSRLLNYEQYFGPGTRLTVT.

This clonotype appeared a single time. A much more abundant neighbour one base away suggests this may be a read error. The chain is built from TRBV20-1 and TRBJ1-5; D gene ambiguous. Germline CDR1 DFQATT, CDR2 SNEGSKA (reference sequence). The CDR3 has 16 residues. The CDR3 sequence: CCARDGLSKRGQPQHF. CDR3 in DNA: TGCTGTGCTAGAGATGGGCTCAGCAAAAGAGGTCAGCCCCAGCATTTT.

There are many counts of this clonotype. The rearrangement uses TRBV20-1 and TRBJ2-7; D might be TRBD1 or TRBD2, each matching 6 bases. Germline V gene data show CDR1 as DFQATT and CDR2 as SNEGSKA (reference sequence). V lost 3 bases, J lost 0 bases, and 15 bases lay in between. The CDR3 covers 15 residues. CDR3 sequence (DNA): TGCAGTGCTAGCACGCGGGACACCACCTCCTACGAGCAGTACTTC. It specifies CSASTRDTTSYEQYF.

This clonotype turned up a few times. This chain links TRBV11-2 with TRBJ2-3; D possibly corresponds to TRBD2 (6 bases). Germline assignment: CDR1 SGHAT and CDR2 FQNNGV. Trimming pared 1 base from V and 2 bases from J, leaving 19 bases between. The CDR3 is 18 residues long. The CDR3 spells CASSLGGRLASPTDTQYF. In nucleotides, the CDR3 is TGTGCCAGCAGCTTAGGGGGCAGGCTAGCGTCCCCCACAGATACGCAGTATTTT. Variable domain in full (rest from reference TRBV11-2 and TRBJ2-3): EAGVAQSPRYKIIEKRQSVAFWCNPISGHATLYWYQQILGQGPKLLIQFQNNGVVDDSQLPKDRFSAERLKGVDSTLKIQPAKLEDSAVYLCASSLGGRLASPTDTQYFGPGTRLTVL.